The text below deals with one TCR beta chain. The data belong to a study of blood T cell repertoires in COVID-19. Source study methods: Estimated nucleated cell counts came from reference gene primer amplification. Measured with immunoSEQ multiplex PCR; TCRdb has only the in-frame clones, and not every one. The V and J calls and clone size are taken from that table; D and trimming were inferred from the DNA. The table shows approximately 300,000 clones, with around 90% occurring only once. Unmatched junction bases numbered 6, after V lost 4 bases and J lost 8 bases. The germline V gene encodes CDR1 SGHRS and CDR2 YFSETQ. CDR3 length equals 15 residues.

The receptor's source is a man between 18 and 29 years old who had recovered from COVID-19. The chain is built from TRBV5-1 and TRBJ2-1, with 13 bases aligning to TRBD2. Sequenced: peripheral blood. The CDR3 reads CASSPGLAGTDEQFF. CDR3 in DNA: TGCGCCAGCAGCCCGGGACTAGCGGGGACCGATGAGCAGTTCTTC.